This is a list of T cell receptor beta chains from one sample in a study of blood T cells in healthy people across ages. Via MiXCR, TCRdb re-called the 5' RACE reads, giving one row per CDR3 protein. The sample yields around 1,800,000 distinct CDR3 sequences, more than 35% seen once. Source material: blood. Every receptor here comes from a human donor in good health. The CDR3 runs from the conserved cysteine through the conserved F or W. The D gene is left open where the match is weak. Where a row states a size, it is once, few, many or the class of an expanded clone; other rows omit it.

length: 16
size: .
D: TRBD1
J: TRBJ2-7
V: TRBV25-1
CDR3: CASSRLGQGASYEQYF
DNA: TGTGCCAGCAGTAGGTTGGGGCAGGGGGCCTCCTACGAGCAGTACTTC

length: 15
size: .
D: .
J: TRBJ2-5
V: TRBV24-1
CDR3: CATSGTRGSQETQYF
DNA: TGTGCCACCAGTGGAACCAGGGGATCTCAAGAGACCCAGTACTTC

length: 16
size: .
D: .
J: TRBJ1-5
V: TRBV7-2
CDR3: CASSLLGPGSNQPQHF
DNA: TGTGCCAGCAGCTTACTCGGGCCAGGAAGCAATCAGCCCCAGCATTTT

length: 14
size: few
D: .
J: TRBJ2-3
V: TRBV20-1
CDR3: CSAVIWESTDTQYF
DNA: TGCAGTGCTGTCATCTGGGAAAGCACGGATACGCAGTATTTT

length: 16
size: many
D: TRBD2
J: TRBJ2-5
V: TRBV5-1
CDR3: CASSLGTSGSQETQYF
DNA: TGCGCCAGCAGCTTAGGAACTAGCGGTTCCCAAGAGACCCAGTACTTC

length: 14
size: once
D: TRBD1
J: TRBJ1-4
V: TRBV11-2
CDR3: CASSWDRGLEKLFF
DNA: TGTGCCAGCAGCTGGGACAGGGGGCTCGAAAAACTGTTTTTT

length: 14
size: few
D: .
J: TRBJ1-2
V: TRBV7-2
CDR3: CASSFTGRNYGYTF
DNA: TGTGCCAGCAGCTTCACCGGGCGAAACTATGGCTACACCTTC

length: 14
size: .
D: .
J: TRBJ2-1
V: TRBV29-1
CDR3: CSVAGDRVVNEQFF
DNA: TGCAGCGTGGCCGGGGACCGAGTCGTGAATGAGCAGTTCTTC

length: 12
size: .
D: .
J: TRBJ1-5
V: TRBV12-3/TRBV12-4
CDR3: CAGSLSDMPQHF
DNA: TGTGCCGGCAGTCTCTCGGACATGCCCCAGCATTTT

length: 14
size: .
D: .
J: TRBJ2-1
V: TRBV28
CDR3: CASSPLLQGNEQFF
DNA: TGTGCCAGCAGTCCCCTGCTGCAGGGGAATGAGCAGTTCTTC

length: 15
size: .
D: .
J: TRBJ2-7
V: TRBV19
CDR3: CASSILGTADYEQYF
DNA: TGTGCCAGTAGTATTCTAGGGACGGCGGACTACGAGCAGTACTTC

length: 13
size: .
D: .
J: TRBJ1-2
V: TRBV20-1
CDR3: CSARRGGDYGYTF
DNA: TGCAGTGCTAGGAGGGGGGGGGACTATGGCTACACCTTC

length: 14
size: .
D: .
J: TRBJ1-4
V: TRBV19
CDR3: CASSIAENDILLFF
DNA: TGTGCCAGTAGTATTGCGGAGAACGATATATTGCTGTTTTTT

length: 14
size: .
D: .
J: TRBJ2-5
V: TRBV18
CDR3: CASSPGTRFNSQYF
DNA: TGTGCCAGCTCACCTGGGACACGCTTTAACTCGCAGTACTTC

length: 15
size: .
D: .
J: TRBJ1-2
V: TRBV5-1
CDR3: CASSRVRAGLYGYTF
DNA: TGCGCCAGCAGCCGAGTCCGCGCAGGATTGTATGGCTACACCTTC

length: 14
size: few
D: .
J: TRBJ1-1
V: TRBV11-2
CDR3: CASSLVGRIFEAFF
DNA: TGTGCCAGCAGCTTAGTAGGCCGGATATTTGAAGCTTTCTTT

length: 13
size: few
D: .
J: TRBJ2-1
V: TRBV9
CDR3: CASTDSSYNEQFF
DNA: TGTGCCAGCACCGACTCGTCCTACAATGAGCAGTTCTTC

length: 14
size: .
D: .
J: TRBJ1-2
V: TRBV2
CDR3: CASEGRDRDYGYTF
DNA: TGTGCCAGCGAGGGCAGGGATAGGGACTATGGCTACACCTTC

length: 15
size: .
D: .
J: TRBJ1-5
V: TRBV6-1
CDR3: CASSEGGIGNQPQHF
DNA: TGTGCCAGCAGTGAAGGGGGAATCGGCAATCAGCCCCAGCATTTT

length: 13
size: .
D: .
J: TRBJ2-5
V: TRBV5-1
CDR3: CASKFDSGREQYF
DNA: TGCGCCAGCAAATTCGACAGTGGTAGGGAGCAGTACTTC

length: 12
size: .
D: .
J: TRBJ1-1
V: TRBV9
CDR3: CASSVGDGEAFF
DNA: TGTGCCAGCAGCGTGGGGGACGGGGAAGCTTTCTTT

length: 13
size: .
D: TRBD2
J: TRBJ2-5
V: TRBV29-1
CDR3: CSATGLAGWEQYF
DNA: TGCAGCGCCACGGGACTAGCGGGATGGGAGCAGTACTTC

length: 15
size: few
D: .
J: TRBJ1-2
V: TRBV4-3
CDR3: CASSPPGRGVFGYTF
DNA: TGCGCCAGCAGCCCACCTGGGAGGGGGGTCTTCGGATACACCTTC

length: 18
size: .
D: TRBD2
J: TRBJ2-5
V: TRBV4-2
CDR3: CASSQGVAGGDAGETQYF
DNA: TGTGCCAGCAGCCAAGGGGTAGCGGGGGGCGATGCCGGGGAGACCCAGTACTTC

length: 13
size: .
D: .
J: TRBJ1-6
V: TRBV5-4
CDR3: CASSWDSGGPLHF
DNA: TGTGCCAGCAGCTGGGACTCTGGTGGACCCCTCCACTTT

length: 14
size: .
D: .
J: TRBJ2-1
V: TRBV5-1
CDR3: CASSFHSQGNEQFF
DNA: TGCGCCAGCAGCTTTCACTCACAGGGTAATGAGCAGTTCTTC

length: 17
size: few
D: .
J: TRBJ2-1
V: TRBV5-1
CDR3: CASSPDLLVSAYNEQFF
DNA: TGCGCCAGCAGCCCCGACCTACTAGTTTCGGCCTACAATGAGCAGTTCTTC

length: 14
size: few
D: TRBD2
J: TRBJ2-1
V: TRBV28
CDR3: CASSDRLAGSEQFF
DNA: TGTGCCAGCAGCGATAGACTAGCGGGGTCTGAGCAGTTCTTC

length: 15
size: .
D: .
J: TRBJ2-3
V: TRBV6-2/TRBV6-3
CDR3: CASSYLGESTDTQYF
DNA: TGTGCCAGCAGTTACCTTGGGGAAAGCACAGATACGCAGTATTTT

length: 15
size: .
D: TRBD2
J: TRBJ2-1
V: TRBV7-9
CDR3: CASSPVAGGPSEQFF
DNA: TGTGCCAGCAGCCCTGTAGCGGGGGGGCCAAGTGAGCAGTTCTTC

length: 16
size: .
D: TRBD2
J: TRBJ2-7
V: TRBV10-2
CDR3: CASSTPSAGVTYEQYF
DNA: TGCGCCAGCAGTACCCCCTCAGCGGGGGTTACCTACGAGCAGTACTTC

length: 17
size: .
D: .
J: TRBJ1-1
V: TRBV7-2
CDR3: CASSHGFGDRWNTEAFF
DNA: TGTGCCAGCAGCCACGGTTTCGGGGATAGGTGGAACACTGAAGCTTTCTTT

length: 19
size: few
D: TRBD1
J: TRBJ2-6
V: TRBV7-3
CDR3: CASSLRGTGGVTGANVLTF
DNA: TGTGCCAGCAGCTTAAGAGGCACAGGGGGAGTCACTGGGGCCAACGTCCTGACTTTC

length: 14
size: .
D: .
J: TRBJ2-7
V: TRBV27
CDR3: CASGSGTGAYEQYF
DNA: TGTGCCAGCGGATCCGGGACGGGGGCCTACGAGCAGTACTTC

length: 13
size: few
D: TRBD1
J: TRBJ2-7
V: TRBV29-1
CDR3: CSVGGTGLGEQYF
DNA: TGCAGCGTTGGCGGGACAGGGTTGGGAGAGCAGTACTTC

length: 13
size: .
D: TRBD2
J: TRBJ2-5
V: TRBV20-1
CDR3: CSASLTSAETQYF
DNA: TGCAGTGCTAGTCTGACTAGCGCGGAGACCCAGTACTTC

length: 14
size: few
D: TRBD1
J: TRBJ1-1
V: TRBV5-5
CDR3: CASTLQGLATEAFF
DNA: TGTGCCAGCACCCTACAGGGGTTGGCCACTGAAGCTTTCTTT

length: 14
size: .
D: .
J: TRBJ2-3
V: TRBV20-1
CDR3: CSAPGGGGRDTQYF
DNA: TGCAGTGCTCCCGGAGGGGGCGGGCGGGATACGCAGTATTTT

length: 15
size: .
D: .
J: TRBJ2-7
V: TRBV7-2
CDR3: CASSLAGASYYEQYF
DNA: TGTGCCAGCAGCTTAGCAGGGGCCTCCTACTACGAGCAGTACTTC

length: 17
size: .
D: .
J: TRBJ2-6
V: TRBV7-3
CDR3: CASSQTALSSGANVLTF
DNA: TGTGCCAGCAGCCAGACAGCATTAAGCTCTGGGGCCAACGTCCTGACTTTC

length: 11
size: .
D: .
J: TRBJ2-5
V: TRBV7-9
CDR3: CTSRLRETQYF
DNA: TGTACCAGCAGACTAAGGGAGACCCAGTACTTC

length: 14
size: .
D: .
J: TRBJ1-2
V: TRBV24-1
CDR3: CATSDPDRNYGYTF
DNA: TGTGCCACCAGTGACCCGGACAGAAACTATGGCTACACCTTC

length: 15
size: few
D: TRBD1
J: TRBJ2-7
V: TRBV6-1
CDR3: CASSTDRDYSYEQYF
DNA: TGTGCCAGCAGTACCGACAGGGATTACTCCTACGAGCAGTACTTC

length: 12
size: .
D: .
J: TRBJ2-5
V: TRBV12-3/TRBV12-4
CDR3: CASSSIRETQYF
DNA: TGTGCCAGCAGCTCTATCCGGGAGACCCAGTACTTC

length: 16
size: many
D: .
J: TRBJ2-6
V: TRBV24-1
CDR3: CATSDDIHSGANVLTF
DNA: TGTGCCACCAGTGATGATATACACTCTGGGGCCAACGTCCTGACTTTC

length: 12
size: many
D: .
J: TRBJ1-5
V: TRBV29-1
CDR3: CSARHLDQPQHF
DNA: TGCAGCGCGAGACACCTAGATCAGCCCCAGCATTTT

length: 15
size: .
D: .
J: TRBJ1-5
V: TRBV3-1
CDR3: CASSQDLSGNQPQHF
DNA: TGTGCCAGCAGCCAAGATCTGTCTGGCAATCAGCCCCAGCATTTT

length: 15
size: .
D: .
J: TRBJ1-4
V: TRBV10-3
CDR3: CAISEPRDSGEKLFF
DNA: TGTGCCATCAGTGAGCCCAGGGACTCGGGAGAAAAACTGTTTTTT

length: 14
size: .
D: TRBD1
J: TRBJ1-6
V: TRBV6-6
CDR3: CASGGTGQYPPLHF
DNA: TGTGCCAGCGGTGGGACAGGGCAATATCCACCCCTCCACTTT